This TCR beta chain was recorded in a study of neoadjuvant anti-PD-1 for oral cavity cancer. General study findings and limits: Higher pretreatment blood Treg/Th17 ratios correlated with higher pretreatment blood and lower post-treatment tumor TCRbeta clonality.

Assay: immunoSEQ multiplex PCR; the TCRdb copy retains only in-frame clones and omits some. The sample consists of around 16,000 clones, approximately 79% of them appearing once. About this clone: Its antigen remains unidentified.

Sample: PBMCs, taken before nivolumab (anti-PD-1) treatment. The receptor was derived from a person aged 40-85 years with oral cavity squamous cell carcinoma.

The CDR3 spells CASSPEGHTKSSGANVLTF. The CDR3, as DNA: TGTGCCAGCAGCCCCGAGGGACACACCAAGAGCTCTGGGGCCAACGTCCTGACTTTC. The chain couples TRBV11-3 to TRBJ2-6; D might be TRBD1 (6 bases). This CDR3 is built from 19 residues. Trimming removed 5 bases at V and 0 bases at J, with 20 bases between. The germline V gene encodes CDR1 SGHNT and CDR2 YENEEA.